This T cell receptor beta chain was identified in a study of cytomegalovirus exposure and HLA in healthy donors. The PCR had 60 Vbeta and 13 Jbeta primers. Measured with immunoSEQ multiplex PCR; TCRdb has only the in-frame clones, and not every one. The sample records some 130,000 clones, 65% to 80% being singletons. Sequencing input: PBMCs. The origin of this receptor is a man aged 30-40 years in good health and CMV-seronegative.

CDR3 region: CASSMSPGTHYGYTF. As DNA, the CDR3 is TGTGCCAGTAGTATGAGCCCAGGCACTCACTATGGCTACACCTTC. The J gene is TRBJ1-2, the V gene TRBV19; D uncertain. This CDR3 is built from 15 residues. V lost 3 bases, J lost 3 bases, and 14 bases lay in between. Germline V gene data show CDR1 as LNHDA and CDR2 as SQIVND (reference sequence).